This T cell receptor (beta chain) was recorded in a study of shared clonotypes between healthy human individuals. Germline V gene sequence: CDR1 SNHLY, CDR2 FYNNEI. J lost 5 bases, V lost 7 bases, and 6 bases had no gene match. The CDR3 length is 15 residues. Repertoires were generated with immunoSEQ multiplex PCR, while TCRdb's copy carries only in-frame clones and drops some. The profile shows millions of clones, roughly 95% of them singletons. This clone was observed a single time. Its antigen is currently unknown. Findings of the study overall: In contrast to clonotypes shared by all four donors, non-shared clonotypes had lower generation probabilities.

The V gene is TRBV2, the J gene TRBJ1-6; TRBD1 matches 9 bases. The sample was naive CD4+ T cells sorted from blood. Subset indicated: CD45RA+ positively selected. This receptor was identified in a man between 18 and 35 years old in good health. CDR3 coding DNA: TGTGCCAGCAACCCGACAGGGGGGAATAATTCACCCCTCCACTTT. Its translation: CASNPTGGNNSPLHF.